At least ten counts were recorded for the clone carrying this TCR beta chain. TCRdb reanalysed the 5' RACE reads using MiXCR and keeps one entry per CDR3 protein. The sample consists of about 360,000 distinct CDR3 sequences, approximately 22% of them appearing once. The data are from a study of CD8 T cells in ankylosing spondylitis. The sequencing sample was made of blood, either unsorted or a sorted T cell fraction (not recorded which). This TCR was sampled from a male donor with ankylosing spondylitis or in good health (not recorded which).

The CDR3 spells CASSFVGQVSYNEQFF. The CDR3 DNA is TGTGCCAGCAGTTTCGTAGGACAGGTATCATACAATGAGCAGTTCTTC. The rearrangement links TRBV12-3 or TRBV12-4 to TRBJ2-1; 7 nucleotides line up with TRBD1. V lost 3 bases and J lost 4; bases outside the gene matches: 9. This CDR3 region has 16 residues.